This T cell receptor beta chain appears in the sequencing data of a study of T cell clusters in autoimmune cytopenias. The CDR3 consists of 15 residues. From germline, CDR1 is SGHAT and CDR2 FQNNGV. TRB rearrangements were amplified by touch-down multiplex PCR with mixed TRB-A/B primers. TCRdb reprocessed the multiplex PCR reads and keeps a single row for each CDR3 protein, giving no DNA. The sample totals 9,500 to 15,000 distinct CDR3 sequences. Each sample's input was 200 to 300 ng genomic DNA, 38,000 or so genome equivalents. In addition, the sample was reused for a study of T cell repertoires in aging, cancer and after chemotherapy.

Sequences were obtained from peripheral blood. The V gene is TRBV11-2, the J gene TRBJ2-1; the TCRdb D gene call, TRBD1, has no DNA to confirm it. This clonotype was obtained from a human donor in good health. The CDR3 here is CASSLDRGPYNEQFF.